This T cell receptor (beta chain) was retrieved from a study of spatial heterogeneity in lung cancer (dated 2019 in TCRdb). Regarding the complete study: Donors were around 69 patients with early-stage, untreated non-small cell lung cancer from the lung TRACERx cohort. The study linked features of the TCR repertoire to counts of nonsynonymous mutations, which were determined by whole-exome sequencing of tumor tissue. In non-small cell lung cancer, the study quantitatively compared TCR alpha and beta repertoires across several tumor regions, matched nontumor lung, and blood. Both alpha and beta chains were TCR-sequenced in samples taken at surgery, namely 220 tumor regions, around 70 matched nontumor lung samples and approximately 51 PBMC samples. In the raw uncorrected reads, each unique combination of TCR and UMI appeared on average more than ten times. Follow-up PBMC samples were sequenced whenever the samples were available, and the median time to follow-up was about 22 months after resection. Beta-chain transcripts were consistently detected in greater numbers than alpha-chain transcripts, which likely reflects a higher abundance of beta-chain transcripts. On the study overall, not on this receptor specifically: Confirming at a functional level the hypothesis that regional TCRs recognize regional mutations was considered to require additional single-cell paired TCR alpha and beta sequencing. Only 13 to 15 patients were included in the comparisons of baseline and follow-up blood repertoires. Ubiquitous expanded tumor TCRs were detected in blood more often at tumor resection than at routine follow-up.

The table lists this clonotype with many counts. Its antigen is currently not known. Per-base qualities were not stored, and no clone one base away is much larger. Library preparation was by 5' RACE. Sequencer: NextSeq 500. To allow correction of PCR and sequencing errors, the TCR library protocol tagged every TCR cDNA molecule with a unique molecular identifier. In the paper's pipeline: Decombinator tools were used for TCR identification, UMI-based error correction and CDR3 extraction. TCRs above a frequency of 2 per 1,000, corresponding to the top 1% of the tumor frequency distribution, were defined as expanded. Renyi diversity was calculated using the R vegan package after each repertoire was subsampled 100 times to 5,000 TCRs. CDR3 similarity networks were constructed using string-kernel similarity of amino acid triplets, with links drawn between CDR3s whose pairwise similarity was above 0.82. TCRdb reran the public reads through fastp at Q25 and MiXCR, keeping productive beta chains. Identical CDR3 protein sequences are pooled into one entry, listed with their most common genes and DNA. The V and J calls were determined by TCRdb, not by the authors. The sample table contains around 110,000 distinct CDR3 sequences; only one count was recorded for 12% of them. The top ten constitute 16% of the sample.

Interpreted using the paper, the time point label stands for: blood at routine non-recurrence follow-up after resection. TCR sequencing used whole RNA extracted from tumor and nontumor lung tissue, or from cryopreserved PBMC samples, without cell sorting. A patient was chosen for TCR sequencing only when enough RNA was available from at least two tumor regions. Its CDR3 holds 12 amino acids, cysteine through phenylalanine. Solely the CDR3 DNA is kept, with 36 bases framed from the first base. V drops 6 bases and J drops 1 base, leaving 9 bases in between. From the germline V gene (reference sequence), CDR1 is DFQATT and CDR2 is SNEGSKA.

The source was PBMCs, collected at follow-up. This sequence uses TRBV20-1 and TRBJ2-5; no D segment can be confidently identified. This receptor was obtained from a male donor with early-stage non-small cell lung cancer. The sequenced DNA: TGCAGTGCGAAACGCAGCCAAGAGACCCAGTACTTC. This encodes CSAKRSQETQYF.